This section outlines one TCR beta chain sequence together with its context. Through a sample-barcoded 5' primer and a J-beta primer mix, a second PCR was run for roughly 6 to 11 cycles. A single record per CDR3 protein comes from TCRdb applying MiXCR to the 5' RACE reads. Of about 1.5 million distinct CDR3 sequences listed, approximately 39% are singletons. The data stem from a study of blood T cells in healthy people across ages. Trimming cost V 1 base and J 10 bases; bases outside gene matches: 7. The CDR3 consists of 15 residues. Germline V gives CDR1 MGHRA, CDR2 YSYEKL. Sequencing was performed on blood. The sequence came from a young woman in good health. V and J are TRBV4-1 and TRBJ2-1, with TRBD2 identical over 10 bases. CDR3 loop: CASSQVTSGDPEQFF. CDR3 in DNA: TGCGCCAGCAGCCAAGTCACTAGCGGGGATCCGGAGCAGTTCTTC.